Listed here is a single T cell receptor beta chain. Its specificity is unknown. Trimming took 1 base from V and 9 from J; bases not matched to a gene: 6. This CDR3 spans 16 amino acids. Germline lookup yields CDR1 LNHNV and CDR2 YYDKDF (reference sequence). These data are taken from a study of response to subunit inactivated influenza vaccine. Study-wide findings and caveats: Authors suggested each seasonal influenza vaccination recruits few new T cells.

TCRdb reanalysed the RT-PCR reads using MiXCR and keeps one entry per CDR3 protein. This sample yields around 190,000 distinct CDR3 sequences, of which over 13% are seen a single time; about a quarter belongs to the top ten. The specimen comprised CD8+ T cells sorted from PBMCs, sampled about 5 days after vaccination. This TCR was recovered from a man between 45 and 60 years old who received an inactivated influenza vaccine. The chain carries TRBV15 and TRBJ1-6; 10 bases fit TRBD1. The CDR3 DNA is TGTGCCACCAGCAGAGGAACCGGGACAGGGGTTTCACCCCTCCACTTT. Translating gives CATSRGTGTGVSPLHF. The complete variable domain, with remaining parts taken from reference TRBV15 and TRBJ1-6, reads DAMVIQNPRYQVTQFGKPVTLSCSQTLNHNVMYWYQQKSSQAPKLLFHYYDKDFNNEADTPDNFQSRRPNTSFCFLDIRSPGLGDTAMYLCATSRGTGTGVSPLHFGNGTRLTVT.